This T cell receptor beta chain was obtained from a study of patients and donors after allogeneic stem cell transplantation. With 5 bases removed from V and 6 bases from J, the gap between germline ends came to 10 bases. The CDR3 extends over 12 amino acids. Germline lookup yields CDR1 DFQATT and CDR2 SNEGSKA (reference sequence). In TCRdb, the RT-PCR reads were re-called with MiXCR into one record per CDR3 protein. The table records about 160,000 distinct CDR3 sequences, 30% to 45% of them present only once. The chain combines TRBV20-1 with TRBJ2-2; D unclear. Sequencing input: blood, either unsorted or a sorted T cell fraction (not recorded which). The receptor was isolated from a human donor who was either an allogeneic HSCT recipient or a stem cell or donor lymphocyte infusion donor (not recorded which). It is not recorded whose cells these are; they may come from a transplant donor. The DNA of the CDR3 is TGCAGTGCTTTTACAGAAGCCGGGGAGCTGTTTTTT. The encoded protein is CSAFTEAGELFF.